These 26 T cell receptor beta chains were all obtained from the same sample, sequenced in a study of OX40 agonist ivuxolimab in advanced cancers. Sequencing used immunoSEQ multiplex PCR; TCRdb keeps in-frame clones, though not all of them. Of 65,000 to 100,000 clones listed, about 88% are singletons. The input for sequencing was CD4+ or CD8+ T cells sorted from blood, taken in a trial of the OX40 agonist ivuxolimab. The receptors derive from an adult with an advanced solid tumor such as melanoma, head and neck, liver or kidney cancer.

This clone was detected a few times. This chain uses TRBV9 with TRBJ1-5; D might be TRBD1 (6 bases). CDR1 is SGDLS and CDR2 is YYNGEE in the germline V gene. CDR3 size: 16 residues. V lost 0 bases to trimming and J lost 7 bases, with 17 bases between them. The CDR3 DNA follows: TGTGCCAGCAGCGTAGGCCAGGAGGGTCAGGGGCAGCCCCAGCATTTT. Residues: CASSVGQEGQGQPQHF.

The rearrangement uses TRBV7-9 and TRBJ2-3; TRBD1 matches 7 bases. This CDR3 comprises 15 residues. CDR1 and CDR2 from the germline V gene are SEHNR and FQNEAQ (reference sequence). Trimming took 6 bases from V and 3 from J; bases not matched to a gene: 9. CDR3 residues: CASRHSGTATDTQYF. CDR3 DNA sequence: TGTGCCAGCAGACACTCCGGGACAGCAACAGATACGCAGTATTTT.

The chain links TRBV7-2 to TRBJ2-5; no clear D gene. The V and J ends lost 5 bases and 5 bases respectively, with 21 bases between them. This CDR3 is built from 16 residues. Germline V gene data show CDR1 as SGHTA and CDR2 as FQGNSA. The CDR3 region is CASSRWLDQFGETQYF. The CDR3 DNA reads TGTGCCAGCAGCCGGTGGCTGGATCAGTTCGGGGAGACCCAGTACTTC.

This chain connects TRBV5-6 to TRBJ1-2, with 9 positions matching TRBD1. Per germline, CDR1 SGHDT and CDR2 YYEEEE. J gave up 8 bases and V 3 bases, and 8 bases lay outside the gene matches. The CDR3 loop spans 14 amino acids. The CDR3 sequence: CASSSPDRGMGYTF. Written as DNA, the CDR3 is TGTGCCAGCAGCTCGCCGGACAGGGGAATGGGCTACACCTTC.

V usage is TRBV15 and J usage is TRBJ2-5, with D tentatively TRBD2 (6 bases). Looked up from germline, CDR1 is LNHNV and CDR2 is YYDKDF (reference sequence). The CDR3 extends over 17 amino acids. Trimming pared 0 bases from V and 2 bases from J, leaving 16 bases between. CDR3 sequence (DNA): TGTGCCACCAGCAGAGATCTTCCTGGGGGACTTCAAGAGACCCAGTACTTC. It yields the protein CATSRDLPGGLQETQYF.

The chain joins TRBV5-1 to TRBJ2-3; the D is unclear. The V and J ends lost 0 bases and 2 bases respectively, with 4 bases between them. The CDR3 has 13 residues. CDR1 and CDR2 from the germline V gene are SGHRS and YFSETQ. The CDR3: CASSLDLTDTQYF. DNA for the CDR3: TGCGCCAGCAGCTTGGATCTCACAGATACGCAGTATTTT. The whole variable domain, remainder taken from reference TRBV5-1 and TRBJ2-3, is KAGVTQTPRYLIKTRGQQVTLSCSPISGHRSVSWYQQTPGQGLQFLFEYFSETQRNKGNFPGRFSGRQFSNSRSEMNVSTLELGDSALYLCASSLDLTDTQYFGPGTRLTVL.

The J gene is TRBJ2-7, the V gene TRBV5-1; unclear D gene. This CDR3 has 15 residues. Trimming cost V 2 bases and J 0 bases, with 12 bases left between them. The V gene's germline CDR1 is SGHRS and CDR2 YFSETQ. The CDR3 DNA follows: TGCGCCAGCAGCTTTAGCATACAGAGCTCCTACGAGCAGTACTTC. Its protein product is CASSFSIQSSYEQYF.

J is TRBJ1-1 and V is TRBV28; perhaps TRBD1 as D (6 bases). Trimming stripped 10 bases from V and 0 bases from J, with 12 bases between. Germline V gives CDR1 MDHEN, CDR2 SYDVKM. The CDR3 sequence is 13 residues long. This CDR3 reads CATKDRMNTEAFF. The CDR3 nucleotides are TGTGCCACTAAGGACAGAATGAACACTGAAGCTTTCTTT.

The chain combines TRBV27 with TRBJ2-7; 10 positions match TRBD2. From germline, CDR1 is MNHEY and CDR2 SMNVEV (reference sequence). V shed 2 bases, J shed 6 bases, and the junction held 10 bases outside the gene matches. The CDR3 covers 16 residues. In nucleotides, the CDR3 is TGTGCCAGCAGTTTACAGGCTAGCGGGAGTGGGCTCGAGCAGTACTTC. Residues: CASSLQASGSGLEQYF.

This chain joins TRBV19 and TRBJ2-7; D possibly matches TRBD1 or TRBD2 (5 bases each). CDR3 length equals 13 residues. Germline V lookup: CDR1 LNHDA, CDR2 SQIVND (reference sequence). Trimming stripped 9 bases from V and 1 base from J, with 13 bases between. CDR3 bases: TGTGCCAGCGCCTCCGGGGCTTCCTACGAGCAGTACTTC. It codes for CASASGASYEQYF.

The chain couples TRBV7-2 to TRBJ2-5; TRBD2 might be the D (6 bases). The CDR3 runs to 16 residues. Trimming left V 5 bases short and J 3 bases short, with 19 bases between. The germline V gene encodes CDR1 SGHTA and CDR2 FQGNSA. The CDR3 loop reads CASSPRLGSFEETQYF. CDR3 sequence (DNA): TGTGCCAGCAGCCCCCGACTAGGGTCTTTCGAAGAGACCCAGTACTTC.

The rearrangement joins TRBV11-2 to TRBJ2-7, with TRBD1 matching over 7 bases. V shed 4 bases and J 4 bases; nucleotides not matched to a gene: 7. Germline V gene data show CDR1 as SGHAT and CDR2 as FQNNGV. The CDR3 has 14 residues. The DNA of the CDR3 is TGTGCCAGCAGCTCCCGACAGGGTGGGTACGAGCAGTACGTC. Encoded protein: CASSSRQGGYEQYV.

The chain employs TRBV4-1 and TRBJ1-3; D is unresolved. Germline V gene data show CDR1 as MGHRA and CDR2 as YSYEKL. This CDR3 spans 15 amino acids. Trimming shortened V by 0 bases and J by 1 base, and 7 bases separated the two germline ends. The DNA of the CDR3 is TGCGCCAGCAGCCAAGATCAAGGTTCTGGAAACACCATATATTTT. The encoded protein is CASSQDQGSGNTIYF.

The V and J genes are TRBV5-1 and TRBJ1-1, with D possibly matching TRBD1 (5 bases). V lost 3 bases to trimming and J lost 10 bases, with 16 bases between them. The CDR3 has 13 amino acids. From germline, CDR1 is SGHRS and CDR2 YFSETQ. CDR3 DNA sequence: TGCGCCAGCAGCTCGGGACCTCCCAATCGAGCTTTCTTT. It yields the protein CASSSGPPNRAFF.

The chain carries TRBV7-2 and TRBJ2-3; D unclear. The CDR3 is 15 residues long. The germline gives CDR1 SGHTA, CDR2 FQGNSA. The V end was cut by 5 bases, the J end by 3 bases, with 15 bases between. DNA of the CDR3: TGTGCCAGCAGCCAGACTTTGACGATTACAGATACGCAGTATTTT. Amino acids: CASSQTLTITDTQYF. Looking up the rest from reference TRBV7-2 and TRBJ2-3 gives the full variable domain: GAGVSQSPSNKVTEKGKDVELRCDPISGHTALYWYRQSLGQGLEFLIYFQGNSAPDKSGLPSDRFSAERTGGSVSTLTIQRTQQEDSAVYLCASSQTLTITDTQYFGPGTRLTVL.

This clone was recorded only once. The genes are TRBV7-9 and TRBJ2-5; the match to TRBD2 covers 7 bases. CDR1 is SEHNR and CDR2 is FQNEAQ in the germline V gene (reference sequence). V lost 4 bases and J lost 3; bases outside the gene matches: 2. The CDR3 runs 13 residues. The CDR3 sequence: CASSSRGEETQYF. As DNA, the CDR3 is TGTGCCAGCAGCTCCCGGGGGGAAGAGACCCAGTACTTC.

The V gene is TRBV27, the J gene TRBJ1-5; D is ambiguous. Between the trimmed V and J ends, which lost 7 bases and 6 bases, there was a span of 13 bases. CDR1 and CDR2 (germline): MNHEY, SMNVEV (reference sequence). The CDR3 length is 13 residues. CDR3 coding DNA: TGTGCCAGCACCAGGACTATCGGTCAGCCCCAGCATTTT. It codes for CASTRTIGQPQHF.

This chain joins TRBV18 and TRBJ1-1; D might be TRBD1 (5 bases). Germline V gene lookup returns CDR1 KGHSH and CDR2 LQKENI. V lost 2 bases and J lost 1, with 11 bases in between. The CDR3 is made up of 15 amino acids. CDR3 region: CASSPGGASNTEAFF. The CDR3 nucleotides are TGTGCCAGCTCACCAGGTGGGGCCTCGAACACTGAAGCTTTCTTT.

This chain links TRBV7-9 with TRBJ2-5; 10 nucleotides line up with TRBD2. This CDR3 is built from 17 residues. The V and J ends lost 2 bases and 5 bases, in that order; junction bases with no gene match: 11. The germline CDR1 and CDR2 sequences are SEHNR and FQNEAQ (reference sequence). The CDR3 DNA reads as TGTGCCAGCAGCTTAAAATCAGCGGGGGGGCCCAGGGAGACCCAGTACTTC. Its translation is CASSLKSAGGPRETQYF.

The chain recombines TRBV9 with TRBJ2-2; TRBD2 aligns across 11 bases. Per germline, CDR1 SGDLS and CDR2 YYNGEE. The CDR3 runs to 17 residues. V gave up 3 bases and J gave up 1 base; unmatched junction bases: 5. For the CDR3, the DNA is TGTGCCAGCAGCGGATGGACTAGCGGGTTGAACACCGGGGAGCTGTTTTTT. This sequence encodes CASSGWTSGLNTGELFF.

The chain uses TRBV7-3 and TRBJ2-1; the match to TRBD2 covers 14 bases. Germline lookup yields CDR1 SGHTA and CDR2 FQGTGA. CDR3 size: 16 residues. The V segment lost 0 bases and the J segment 6 bases; nucleotides outside the gene matches: 1. CDR3 in amino acids: CASSLTGLAGGNEQFF. The DNA of the CDR3 is TGTGCCAGCAGCTTAACCGGACTAGCGGGAGGCAATGAGCAGTTCTTC.

This clone showed up just once. The genes are TRBV6-1 and TRBJ1-2, with D hard to call. Between the trimmed V and J ends, which lost 6 bases and 2 bases, there was a span of 10 bases. Germline CDR1 MNHNS, CDR2 SASEGT. This CDR3 has 13 residues. Here the CDR3 reads CASSATENYGYTF. The CDR3 DNA reads TGTGCCAGCAGCGCCACCGAGAACTATGGCTACACCTTC.

The gene calls are TRBV10-2 and TRBJ1-2; D unclear. The CDR3 length is 13 residues. Trimming removed 7 bases at V and 3 bases at J, with 12 bases between. Germline-derived CDR1 and CDR2 are WSHSY and SAAADI. CDR3 amino acids: CASTGRRDYGYTF. CDR3 nucleotides: TGCGCCAGCACCGGGCGTCGGGACTATGGCTACACCTTC.

The genes are TRBV27 and TRBJ2-1, with TRBD2 matching 11 bases. The CDR3 is 14 amino acids. CDR1 is MNHEY and CDR2 is SMNVEV in the germline V gene (reference sequence). V dropped 7 bases and J dropped 4; count of bases not matched to a gene: 3. CDR3 amino acids: CASIAGGIYNEQFF. CDR3 bases: TGTGCCAGCATAGCGGGGGGGATTTACAATGAGCAGTTCTTC.

V usage is TRBV2 and J usage is TRBJ2-2; 8 bases line up with TRBD2. Per germline, CDR1 SNHLY and CDR2 FYNNEI. With V trimmed by 6 bases and J by 4 bases, 7 bases remained unmatched. This CDR3 region has 15 residues. The CDR3 loop reads CASRGVAGPTGELFF. The DNA of the CDR3 is TGTGCCAGCAGGGGCGTAGCGGGGCCCACCGGGGAGCTGTTTTTT.

The rearrangement joins TRBV18 to TRBJ1-2; TRBD1 matches 11 bases. The germline CDR1 and CDR2 sequences are KGHSH and LQKENI. This CDR3 is built from 16 residues. The trim removed 3 bases at V and 4 bases at J, leaving 7 bases unmatched. CDR3 sequence reads: CASSPVGTGGSYGYTF. DNA of the CDR3: TGTGCCAGCTCACCGGTGGGGACAGGGGGAAGCTATGGCTACACCTTC.